The entry that follows covers one T cell receptor (beta chain) sequence. Germline V lookup: CDR1 LGHNT, CDR2 FRNRAP. V dropped 1 base and J dropped 4 bases, with 14 bases sitting between them. The CDR3 is 16 residues long. The data originate from a study of CD8 T cells in Susac syndrome. Reverse transcription of about 0.45 to 1 ug RNA was carried out with random hexamers. Each CDR3 protein gets one entry after TCRdb re-called the immunoSEQ multiplex PCR reads with MiXCR. This sample has about 180,000 distinct CDR3 sequences, with roughly 94% found just once. The sequence derives from a human donor with Susac syndrome. V gene TRBV12-5 combines with J gene TRBJ2-1; D remains unclear. Sample: CD4+ T cells from PBMCs. CDR3 in DNA: TGTGCTAGTGGTTTGGATCTCCCCGGCCCTTACAATGAGCAGTTCTTC. It yields the protein CASGLDLPGPYNEQFF.